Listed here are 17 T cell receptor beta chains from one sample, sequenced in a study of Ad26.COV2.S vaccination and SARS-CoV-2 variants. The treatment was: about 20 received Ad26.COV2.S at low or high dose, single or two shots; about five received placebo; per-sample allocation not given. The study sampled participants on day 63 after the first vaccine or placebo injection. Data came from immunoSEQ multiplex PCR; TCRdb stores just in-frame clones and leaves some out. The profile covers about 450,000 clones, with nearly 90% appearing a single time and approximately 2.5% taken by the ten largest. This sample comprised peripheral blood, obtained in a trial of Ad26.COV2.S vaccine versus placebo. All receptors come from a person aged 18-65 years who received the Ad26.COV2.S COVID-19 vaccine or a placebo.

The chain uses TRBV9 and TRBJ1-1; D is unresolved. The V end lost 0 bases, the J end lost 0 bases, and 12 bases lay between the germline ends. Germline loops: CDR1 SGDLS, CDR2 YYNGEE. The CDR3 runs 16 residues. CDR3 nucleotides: TGTGCCAGCAGCGTAGTCCCAGAACCCATGAACACTGAAGCTTTCTTT. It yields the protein CASSVVPEPMNTEAFF.

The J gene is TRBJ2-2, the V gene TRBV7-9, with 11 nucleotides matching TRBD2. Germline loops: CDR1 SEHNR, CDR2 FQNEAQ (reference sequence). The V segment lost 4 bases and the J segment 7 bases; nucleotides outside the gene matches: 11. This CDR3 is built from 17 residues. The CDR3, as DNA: TGTGCCAGCAGCTCCCCATGGGGGCTAGCGGGAGGCGGGGAGCTGTTTTTT. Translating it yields CASSSPWGLAGGGELFF.

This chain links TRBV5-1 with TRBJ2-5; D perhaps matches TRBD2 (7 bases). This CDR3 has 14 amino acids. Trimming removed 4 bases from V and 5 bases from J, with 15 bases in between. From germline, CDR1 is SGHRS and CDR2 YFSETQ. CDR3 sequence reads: CASSPAGAYETQYF. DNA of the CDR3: TGCGCCAGCAGCCCGGCGGGGGCGTATGAGACCCAGTACTTC.

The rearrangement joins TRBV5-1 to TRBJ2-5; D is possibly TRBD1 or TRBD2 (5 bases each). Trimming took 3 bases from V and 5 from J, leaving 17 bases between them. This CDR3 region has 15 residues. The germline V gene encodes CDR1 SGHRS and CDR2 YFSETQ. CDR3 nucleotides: TGCGCCAGCAGCTACGGGGCTACCTACCGGGAGACCCAGTACTTC. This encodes CASSYGATYRETQYF.

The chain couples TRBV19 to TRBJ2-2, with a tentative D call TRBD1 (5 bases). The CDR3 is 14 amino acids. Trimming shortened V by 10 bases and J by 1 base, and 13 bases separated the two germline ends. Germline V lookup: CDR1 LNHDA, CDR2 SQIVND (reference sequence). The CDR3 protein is CATSGRENTGELFF. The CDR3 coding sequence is TGTGCCACCTCCGGCAGGGAGAACACCGGGGAGCTGTTTTTT. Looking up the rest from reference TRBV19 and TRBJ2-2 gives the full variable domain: DGGITQSPKYLFRKEGQNVTLSCEQNLNHDAMYWYRQDPGQGLRLIYYSQIVNDFQKGDIAEGYSVSREKKESFPLTVTSAQKNPTAFYLCATSGRENTGELFFGEGSRLTVL.

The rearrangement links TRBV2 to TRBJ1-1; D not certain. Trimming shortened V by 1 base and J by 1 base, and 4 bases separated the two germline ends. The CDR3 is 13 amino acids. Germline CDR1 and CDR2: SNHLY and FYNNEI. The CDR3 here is CASSEGPNTEAFF. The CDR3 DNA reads TGTGCCAGCAGTGAAGGGCCGAACACTGAAGCTTTCTTT.

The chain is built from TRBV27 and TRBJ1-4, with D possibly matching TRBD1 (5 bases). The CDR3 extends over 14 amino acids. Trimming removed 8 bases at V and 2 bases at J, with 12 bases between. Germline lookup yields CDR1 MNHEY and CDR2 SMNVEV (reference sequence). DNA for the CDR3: TGTGCCAGCGGGGCCGACATGACTAATGAAAAACTGTTTTTT. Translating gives CASGADMTNEKLFF.

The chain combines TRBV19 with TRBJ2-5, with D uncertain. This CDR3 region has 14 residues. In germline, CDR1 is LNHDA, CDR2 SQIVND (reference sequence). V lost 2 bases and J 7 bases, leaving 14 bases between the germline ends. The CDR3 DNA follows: TGTGCCAGTAGTATACTTGTGTTGGACGGGACCCAGTACTTC. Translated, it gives CASSILVLDGTQYF.

The CDR3 loop is CASSSRPSYEQYV. The DNA for the CDR3 is TGTGCCAGCAGCTCCAGACCGTCCTACGAGCAGTACGTC. The rearrangement links TRBV21-1 to TRBJ2-7. TRBV21-1 is a pseudogene. The CDR3 is 13 residues long.

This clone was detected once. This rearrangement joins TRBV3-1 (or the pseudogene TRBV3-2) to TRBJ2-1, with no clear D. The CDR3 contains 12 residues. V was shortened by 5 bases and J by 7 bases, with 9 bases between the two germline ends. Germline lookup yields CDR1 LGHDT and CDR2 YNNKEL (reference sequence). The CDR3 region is CASSSERNEQFF. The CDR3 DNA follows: TGTGCCAGCAGCTCGGAGAGGAATGAGCAGTTCTTC.

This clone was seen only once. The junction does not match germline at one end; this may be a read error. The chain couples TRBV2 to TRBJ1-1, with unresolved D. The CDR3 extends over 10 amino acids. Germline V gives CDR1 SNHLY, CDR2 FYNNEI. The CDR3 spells CASSEALDVF. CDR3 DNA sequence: TGTGCCAGCAGTGAAGCGCTGGATGTCTTT.

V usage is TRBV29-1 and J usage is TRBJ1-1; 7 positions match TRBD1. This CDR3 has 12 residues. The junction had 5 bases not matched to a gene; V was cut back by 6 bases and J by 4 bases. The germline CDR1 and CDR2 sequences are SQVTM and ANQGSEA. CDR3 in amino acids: CSVTGLGTEAFF. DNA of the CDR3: TGCAGCGTGACAGGGTTGGGCACTGAAGCTTTCTTT.

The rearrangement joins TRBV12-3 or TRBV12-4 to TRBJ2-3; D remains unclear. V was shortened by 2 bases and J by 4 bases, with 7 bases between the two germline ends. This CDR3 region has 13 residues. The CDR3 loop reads CASSLMLADTQYF. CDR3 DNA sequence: TGTGCCAGCAGTTTAATGTTGGCAGATACGCAGTATTTT.

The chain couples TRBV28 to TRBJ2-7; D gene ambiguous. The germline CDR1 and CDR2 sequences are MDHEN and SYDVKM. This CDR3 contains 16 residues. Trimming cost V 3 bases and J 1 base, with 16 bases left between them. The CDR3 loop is CASSFGEEDRSYEQYF. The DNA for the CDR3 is TGTGCCAGCAGTTTTGGGGAAGAGGACCGTTCCTACGAGCAGTACTTC.

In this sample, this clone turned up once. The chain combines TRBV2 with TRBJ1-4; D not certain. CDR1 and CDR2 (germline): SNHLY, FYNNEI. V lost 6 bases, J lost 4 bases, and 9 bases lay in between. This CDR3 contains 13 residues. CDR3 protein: CASRAQRNEKLFF. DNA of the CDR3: TGTGCCAGCAGGGCTCAGCGTAATGAAAAACTGTTTTTT.

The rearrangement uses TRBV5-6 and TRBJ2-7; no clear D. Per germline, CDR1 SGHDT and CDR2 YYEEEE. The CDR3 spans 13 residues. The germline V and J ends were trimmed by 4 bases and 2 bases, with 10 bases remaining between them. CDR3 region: CASSESQTYEQYV. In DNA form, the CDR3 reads TGTGCCAGCAGCGAAAGTCAAACCTACGAGCAGTACGTC.

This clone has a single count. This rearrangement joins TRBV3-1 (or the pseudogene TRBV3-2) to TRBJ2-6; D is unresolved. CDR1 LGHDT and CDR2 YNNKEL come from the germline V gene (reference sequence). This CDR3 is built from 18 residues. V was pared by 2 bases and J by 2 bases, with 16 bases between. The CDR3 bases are TGTGCCAGCAGCCAATGGCAGTTAGGTGCTGCTGGGGCCAACGTCCTGACTTTC. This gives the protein CASSQWQLGAAGANVLTF.